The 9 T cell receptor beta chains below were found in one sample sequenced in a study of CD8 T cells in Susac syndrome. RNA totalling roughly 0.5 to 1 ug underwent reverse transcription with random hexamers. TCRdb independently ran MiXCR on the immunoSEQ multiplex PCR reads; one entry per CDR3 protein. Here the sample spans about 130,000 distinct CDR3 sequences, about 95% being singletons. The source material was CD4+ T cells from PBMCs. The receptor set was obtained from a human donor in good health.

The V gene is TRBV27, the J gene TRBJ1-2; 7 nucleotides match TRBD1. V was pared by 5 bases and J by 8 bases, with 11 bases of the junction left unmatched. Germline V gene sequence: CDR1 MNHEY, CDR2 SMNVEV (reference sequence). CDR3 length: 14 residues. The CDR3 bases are TGTGCCAGCAGTCTTTCCGGCAGGGGGGCGGGCTACACCTTC. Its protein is CASSLSGRGAGYTF.

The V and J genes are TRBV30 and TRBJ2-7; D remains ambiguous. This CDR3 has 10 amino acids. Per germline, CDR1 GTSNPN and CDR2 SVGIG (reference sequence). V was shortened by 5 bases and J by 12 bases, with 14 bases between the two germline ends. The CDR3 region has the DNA TGTGCCTGGCCTCGGGTCGTGCGGTACTTC. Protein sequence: CAWPRVVRYF.

CDR3 residues: CASSSRGGARTGELFF. For the CDR3, the DNA is TGTGCCAGCAGCTCCCGAGGGGGCGCCAGGACCGGGGAGCTGTTTTTT. The rearrangement uses TRBV5-4 and TRBJ2-2; TRBD1 matches 7 bases. The CDR3 has 16 amino acids. Trimming took 3 bases from V and 5 from J; bases not matched to a gene: 10. CDR1 is SGHNT and CDR2 is YYREEE in the germline V gene (reference sequence).

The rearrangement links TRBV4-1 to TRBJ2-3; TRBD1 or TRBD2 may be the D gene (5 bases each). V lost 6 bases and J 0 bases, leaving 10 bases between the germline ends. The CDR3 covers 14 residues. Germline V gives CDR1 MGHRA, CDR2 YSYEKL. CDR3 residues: CASSDWGSTDTQYF. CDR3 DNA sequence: TGCGCCAGCAGTGACTGGGGGAGCACAGATACGCAGTATTTT.

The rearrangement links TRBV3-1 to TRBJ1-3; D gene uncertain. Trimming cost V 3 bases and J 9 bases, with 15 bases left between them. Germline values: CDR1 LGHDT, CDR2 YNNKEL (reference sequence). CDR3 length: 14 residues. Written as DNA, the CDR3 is TGTGCCAGCAGCCAGAGCCCGAAGAAGGGCACCATATATTTT. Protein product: CASSQSPKKGTIYF.

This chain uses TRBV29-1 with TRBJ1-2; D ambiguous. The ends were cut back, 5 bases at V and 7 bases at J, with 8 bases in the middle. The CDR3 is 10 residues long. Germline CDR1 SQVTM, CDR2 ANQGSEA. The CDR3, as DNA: TGCAGCGTTCTGCAGGCTGGCTACACCTTC. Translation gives CSVLQAGYTF.

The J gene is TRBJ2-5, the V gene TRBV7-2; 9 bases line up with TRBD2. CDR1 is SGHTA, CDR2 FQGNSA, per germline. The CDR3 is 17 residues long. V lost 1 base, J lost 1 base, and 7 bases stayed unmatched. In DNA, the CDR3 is TGTGCCAGCAGCTTAGTTGGGCTAGCGGGACTCCAAGAGACCCAGTACTTC. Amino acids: CASSLVGLAGLQETQYF.

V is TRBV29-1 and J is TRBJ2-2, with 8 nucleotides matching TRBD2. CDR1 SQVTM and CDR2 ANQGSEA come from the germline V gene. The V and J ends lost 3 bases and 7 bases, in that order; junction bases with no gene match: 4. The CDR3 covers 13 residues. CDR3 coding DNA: TGCAGCGTTGATCGGGAGGGCGGCGGGGAGCTGTTTTTT. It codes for CSVDREGGGELFF.

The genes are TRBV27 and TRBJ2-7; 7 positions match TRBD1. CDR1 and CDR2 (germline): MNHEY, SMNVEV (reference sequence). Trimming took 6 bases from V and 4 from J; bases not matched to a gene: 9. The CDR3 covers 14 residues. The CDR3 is CASREDRDGYEQYF. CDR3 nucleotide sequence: TGTGCCAGCAGAGAAGACAGGGATGGTTACGAGCAGTACTTC.